The next 21 T cell receptor beta chains were all read from a single sample in a study of blood T cell repertoires in COVID-19. TCRdb's table, derived via immunoSEQ multiplex PCR, lists solely in-frame clones and lacks some. The sample has around 180,000 clones; around 87% are singletons. Sequenced input: peripheral blood. Source of these receptors: a woman under 40 with active or convalescent COVID-19.

The CDR3 bases are TGTGCCAGCAGCAGCCCCCGGCGGGAGGGCAAATTTGGGGAGACCCAGTACTTC. Translating gives CASSSPRREGKFGETQYF. The V and J genes are TRBV21-1 and TRBJ2-5; TRBD2, the table's D call, lacks a check against the DNA. TRBV21-1 is a pseudogene locus. The CDR3 runs 18 residues.

The rearrangement links TRBV3-1 (or the pseudogene TRBV3-2) to TRBJ2-7; 9 bases fit TRBD1. The CDR3 covers 17 residues. Germline V gene lookup returns CDR1 LGHDT and CDR2 YNNKEL (reference sequence). Trimming at V came to 2 bases and at J to 3 bases, leaving 11 bases not matched to a gene. CDR3 region: CASSQMLPGQGVYEQYF. Here the CDR3 DNA reads TGTGCCAGCAGCCAAATGCTTCCGGGACAGGGTGTCTACGAGCAGTACTTC.

This clone came up once. The rearrangement joins TRBV28 to TRBJ1-5, with D perhaps TRBD1 (5 bases). The CDR3 consists of 16 residues. Looked up from germline, CDR1 is MDHEN and CDR2 is SYDVKM. V shed 2 bases and J shed 5 bases, with 16 bases lying between them. In DNA, the CDR3 is TGTGCCAGCAGTTTAAGAGTGCAGGGTTCATATCAGCCCCAGCATTTT. It specifies CASSLRVQGSYQPQHF.

The CDR3 sequence is CASSLYGPNEKLFF. In DNA form, the CDR3 reads TGTGCCAGCAGCTTGTATGGGCCTAATGAAAAACTGTTTTTT. The chain employs TRBV5-5 and TRBJ1-4; no reliable D call. V shed 1 base and J shed 3 bases, with 7 bases lying between them. The germline gives CDR1 SGHKS, CDR2 YYEKEE (reference sequence). This CDR3 has 14 amino acids.

The chain uses TRBV12-1 and TRBJ1-1; the table gives TRBD1 as D, unverified against the DNA. TRBV12-1 is recorded as a pseudogene. This CDR3 is 18 amino acids long. The CDR3 sequence is CASSQLWTPGQDVLEAFF. CDR3 coding DNA: TGTGCCAGCAGCCAGCTTTGGACCCCGGGACAGGACGTGTTGGAAGCTTTCTTT.

This clone was recorded a few times. The rearrangement joins TRBV24-1 to TRBJ1-1, with D tentatively TRBD1 (5 bases). Trimming took 3 bases from V and 4 from J, leaving 14 bases between them. This CDR3 spans 15 amino acids. Germline V gene lookup returns CDR1 KGHDR and CDR2 SFDVKD. The DNA for the CDR3 is TGTGCCACCAGTGATGCCGGGGGGGTGCGCACTGAAGCTTTCTTT. As protein: CATSDAGGVRTEAFF.

CDR3: CASSYDSANTGELFF. The CDR3 DNA reads as TGTGCCAGCAGTTACGACAGCGCGAACACCGGGGAGCTGTTTTTT. The V and J genes are TRBV2 and TRBJ2-2; a weak D match, TRBD1 (5 bases). The CDR3 length is 15 residues. Germline CDR1 SNHLY, CDR2 FYNNEI. V was cut by 5 bases and J by 0 bases, with 10 bases left in between.

The chain joins TRBV6-5 to TRBJ2-5; a weak D match, TRBD2 (5 bases). Trimming pared 0 bases from V and 5 bases from J, leaving 13 bases between. There are 15 residues in the CDR3. Per the germline V gene, CDR1 is MNHEY and CDR2 is SVGAGI. The CDR3 spells CASSYSSPGVETQYF. In DNA, the CDR3 is TGTGCCAGCAGTTACTCGAGTCCCGGGGTGGAGACCCAGTACTTC.

The chain couples TRBV19 to TRBJ2-5, with 7 bases aligning to TRBD1. CDR1 is LNHDA and CDR2 is SQIVND in the germline V gene (reference sequence). V shed 2 bases, J shed 2 bases, and the junction held 5 bases outside the gene matches. The CDR3 has 15 residues. CDR3 residues: CASSIMGTEQETQYF. The CDR3 DNA follows: TGTGCCAGTAGTATAATGGGGACAGAACAAGAGACCCAGTACTTC.

The rearrangement links TRBV10-3 to TRBJ2-5; no reliable D call. The CDR3 is 14 residues long. Germline V gene sequence: CDR1 ENHRY, CDR2 SYGVKD. The V and J ends lost 6 bases and 1 base respectively, with 12 bases between them. The CDR3, as DNA: TGTGCCATCAGCCGTAGTGGGCCCCAAGAGACCCAGTACTTC. Encoded protein: CAISRSGPQETQYF.

This chain links TRBV24-1 with TRBJ2-1, with D possibly being TRBD2 (6 bases). The length of the CDR3 is 16 residues. V was clipped by 2 bases and J by 2 bases, with 12 bases between them. Germline V gene data show CDR1 as KGHDR and CDR2 as SFDVKD. The CDR3 loop reads CATSDSGTPTYNEQFF. The CDR3 DNA follows: TGTGCCACCAGTGATTCCGGGACTCCCACCTACAATGAGCAGTTCTTC.

This chain joins TRBV30 and TRBJ1-1, with D possibly matching TRBD1 (5 bases). This CDR3 comprises 13 residues. CDR1 and CDR2 from the germline V gene are GTSNPN and SVGIG (reference sequence). Trimming left V 5 bases short and J 2 bases short, with 12 bases between. CDR3 residues: CAWGDTGNTEAFF. The CDR3 DNA follows: TGTGCCTGGGGAGATACAGGTAACACTGAAGCTTTCTTT.

The chain combines TRBV7-9 with TRBJ1-1; D is unclear. The germline CDR1 and CDR2 sequences are SEHNR and FQNEAQ (reference sequence). Trimming stripped 1 base from V and 1 base from J, with 7 bases between. This CDR3 is 14 amino acids long. The CDR3 spells CASSLDLQNTEAFF. CDR3 nucleotide sequence: TGTGCCAGCAGCTTAGATTTACAGAACACTGAAGCTTTCTTT.

The chain employs TRBV2 and TRBJ1-1, with D perhaps matching TRBD1 (6 bases). In germline, CDR1 is SNHLY, CDR2 FYNNEI. The V gene lost 3 bases and the J gene lost 5 bases, with 19 bases spanning the gap. This CDR3 has 16 amino acids. The CDR3 protein is CASSDSGGPRGTEAFF. CDR3 in DNA: TGTGCCAGCAGTGATTCGGGTGGACCAAGGGGGACTGAAGCTTTCTTT.

A remark on this clone: This same CDR3 is encoded by further DNA sequences in the sample. This rearrangement joins TRBV18 to TRBJ2-7; a weak D match, TRBD1 (5 bases). This CDR3 region has 14 residues. CDR1 is KGHSH and CDR2 is LQKENI in the germline V gene. V gave up 2 bases and J gave up 2 bases, with 10 bases separating them. CDR3 sequence reads: CASSPGQGTYEQYF. The CDR3, as DNA: TGTGCCAGCTCACCAGGCCAGGGAACCTACGAGCAGTACTTC.

V is TRBV19 and J is TRBJ1-2; TRBD1 matches at 11 bases. The length of the CDR3 is 15 residues. From germline, CDR1 is LNHDA and CDR2 SQIVND (reference sequence). V was pared by 2 bases and J by 7 bases, with 6 bases of the junction left unmatched. CDR3 nucleotide sequence: TGTGCCAGTAGTATAACCCGGACAGGGGGCTTTGGCTACACCTTC. Translated: CASSITRTGGFGYTF.

The chain has TRBV3-1 (or the pseudogene TRBV3-2) and TRBJ2-3; TRBD2 aligns across 13 bases. J was trimmed by 6 bases and V by 3 bases; bases with no gene match: 9. Looked up from germline, CDR1 is LGHDT and CDR2 is YNNKEL (reference sequence). There are 17 residues in the CDR3. The CDR3 DNA sequence: TGTGCCAGCAGCCAGGGGCCACTAGCGGGGGGGCCGGATACGCAGTATTTT. Encoded protein: CASSQGPLAGGPDTQYF.

The genes are TRBV19 and TRBJ2-1; D is unresolved. This CDR3 has 15 amino acids. Germline V gene data show CDR1 as LNHDA and CDR2 as SQIVND (reference sequence). V was shortened by 3 bases and J by 0 bases, with 9 bases between the two germline ends. This chain's CDR3 is CASSMIPVSYNEQFF. The CDR3 DNA reads TGTGCCAGTAGTATGATCCCGGTCTCCTACAATGAGCAGTTCTTC.

The chain uses TRBV7-2 and TRBJ2-7; TRBD2 matches at 11 bases. The CDR3 extends over 13 amino acids. Germline V CDR1 and CDR2: SGHTA, FQGNSA. J gave up 9 bases and V 5 bases, and 6 bases lay outside the gene matches. CDR3: CASSVSGTSGQYF. The CDR3 DNA reads TGTGCCAGCAGCGTGTCCGGGACTAGCGGGCAGTACTTC. The variable domain in full, with the rest retrieved from reference TRBV7-2 and TRBJ2-7, is GAGVSQSPSNKVTEKGKDVELRCDPISGHTALYWYRQSLGQGLEFLIYFQGNSAPDKSGLPSDRFSAERTGGSVSTLTIQRTQQEDSAVYLCASSVSGTSGQYFGPGTRLTVT.

The chain recombines TRBV5-5 with TRBJ1-2, with D unresolved. Deletions cut 2 bases from V and 7 bases from J, with 9 bases between. The CDR3 totals 12 residues. In germline, CDR1 is SGHKS, CDR2 YYEKEE (reference sequence). CDR3 protein: CASSFEGGGYTF. CDR3 nucleotides: TGTGCCAGCAGCTTCGAAGGCGGTGGCTACACCTTC.

The V and J genes are TRBV15 and TRBJ1-3; D ambiguous. The CDR3 runs 16 residues. Trimming removed 0 bases at V and 2 bases at J, with 11 bases between. The germline V gene encodes CDR1 LNHNV and CDR2 YYDKDF (reference sequence). The CDR3 bases are TGTGCCACCAGCAGAGATCTCGAGGAGGCTGGAAACACCATATATTTT. This codes for CATSRDLEEAGNTIYF.